The source of this T cell receptor (beta chain) is a study of vaccination effects on CD4 cells after COVID-19. Sequencing followed a ViraFEST assay step that expanded antigen-specific CD4+ T cells with viral peptide pools. Following a roughly 11-day culture, CD4+ T cells were purified. Having tested negative for nucleocapsid antibodies, the vaccine recipients showed no prior SARS-CoV-2 infection. On days 3 and 7, fresh IL-2 medium replaced half the medium. Trimming at V came to 1 base and at J to 4 bases, leaving 3 bases not matched to a gene. Per germline, CDR1 SGHVS and CDR2 FNYEAQ. This CDR3 comprises 17 residues. With regard to this clone: The antigen is unknown.

This table comes from immunoSEQ multiplex PCR, and its TCRdb copy is limited to in-frame clones, with some not included. The sample contains about 20,000 clones, about 65% of which appear only once. Study-wide results and limits: Long after vaccination, the clones induced by infection and by vaccine shrank markedly in size.

Sequencing used CD4+ T cells from PBMCs cultured with HCoV-NL63 spike peptides, obtained before COVID-19 vaccination. The chain combines TRBV7-6 with TRBJ2-5; 16 bases are a match to TRBD2. This TCR derives from a human donor who received a COVID-19 vaccine. The CDR3 spells CASSLEGTSGRGETQYF. The CDR3 region has the DNA TGTGCCAGCAGCTTAGAGGGGACTAGCGGGAGGGGAGAGACCCAGTACTTC.